The 19 T cell receptor beta chains given below trace back to one sample, sequenced in a study of shared clonotypes between healthy human individuals. TCRdb keeps only in-frame clones here, not all; method: immunoSEQ multiplex PCR. The sample carries under 850,000 clones, roughly two thirds recorded once. Specimen: memory CD4+ T cells sorted from blood. Subset indicated: CD45RA-negative fraction. These receptors were obtained from a woman aged 25 to 45 in good health.

V and J are TRBV28 and TRBJ2-7; D ambiguous. Germline lookup yields CDR1 MDHEN and CDR2 SYDVKM. The CDR3 sequence is 14 residues long. V was trimmed by 6 bases and J by 1 base, leaving 13 bases between them. The CDR3 loop reads CASSSTGSSYEQYF. Here the CDR3 DNA reads TGTGCCAGCAGCTCAACCGGATCATCCTACGAGCAGTACTTC.

This clone was seen many times. The gene calls are TRBV28 and TRBJ2-6, with D maybe TRBD1 (6 bases). Germline lookup yields CDR1 MDHEN and CDR2 SYDVKM. The ends were cut back, 7 bases at V and 2 bases at J, with 9 bases in the middle. The CDR3 extends over 14 amino acids. The CDR3 sequence: CASTEGAGANVLTF. In DNA, the CDR3 is TGTGCCAGCACCGAGGGGGCTGGGGCCAACGTCCTGACTTTC.

V gene TRBV7-3 combines with J gene TRBJ2-1; D unresolved. The CDR3 has 14 residues. Between the trimmed V and J ends, which lost 0 bases and 6 bases, there was a span of 9 bases. CDR1 and CDR2 (germline): SGHTA, FQGTGA. This CDR3 reads CASSLTRTSNEQFF. The DNA of the CDR3 is TGTGCCAGCAGCTTAACTCGGACCAGCAATGAGCAGTTCTTC.

This clone came up once. The J gene is TRBJ2-7, the V gene TRBV29-1; D uncertain. Looked up from germline, CDR1 is SQVTM and CDR2 is ANQGSEA. Between the trimmed V and J ends, which lost 3 bases and 1 base, there was a span of 7 bases. The CDR3 contains 12 residues. CDR3: CSVDEGSYEQYF. CDR3 coding DNA: TGCAGCGTTGACGAAGGATCCTACGAGCAGTACTTC.

This clone has more than one count but fewer than ten. This CDR3 is also generated by other DNA sequences in the sample. The rearrangement links TRBV5-1 to TRBJ2-3; possibly TRBD1 for D (6 bases). The CDR3 is 14 amino acids. Looked up from germline, CDR1 is SGHRS and CDR2 is YFSETQ. Trimming left V 0 bases short and J 3 bases short, with 8 bases between. The CDR3 sequence is CASSLAQGTDTQYF. The CDR3 nucleotides are TGCGCCAGCAGCTTGGCCCAGGGGACAGATACGCAGTATTTT.

This chain links TRBV6-1 with TRBJ2-7; 9 bases are shared with TRBD1. After removal of 2 bases from V and 6 bases from J, the junction contained 8 bases not matched to a gene. In germline, CDR1 is MNHNS, CDR2 SASEGT. CDR3 length: 15 residues. In nucleotides, the CDR3 is TGTGCCAGCAGTGAAACACCGGGACAGGGTTCCGAGCAGTACTTC. Translation gives CASSETPGQGSEQYF.

The chain employs TRBV7-2 and TRBJ1-1; a weak D match, TRBD1 (5 bases). V lost 5 bases and J 6 bases, leaving 16 bases between the germline ends. Germline V gene lookup returns CDR1 SGHTA and CDR2 FQGNSA. This CDR3 comprises 14 residues. CDR3 amino acids: CASSPLRGSAEAFF. The CDR3 region has the DNA TGTGCCAGCAGCCCCTTGCGGGGCTCGGCTGAAGCTTTCTTT.

J is TRBJ1-4 and V is TRBV6-1, with 9 bases fitting TRBD1. CDR3 size: 15 residues. After removal of 4 bases from V and 10 bases from J, the junction contained 10 bases not matched to a gene. Germline CDR1 and CDR2: MNHNS and SASEGT. CDR3 nucleotide sequence: TGTGCCAGCAGTGGCCCAAGGACAGGGGTTAGAAAACTGTTTTTT. Translating it yields CASSGPRTGVRKLFF.

The rearrangement uses TRBV27 and TRBJ1-2; no reliable D call. Between the trimmed V and J ends, which lost 5 bases and 1 base, there was a span of 5 bases. Per germline, CDR1 MNHEY and CDR2 SMNVEV (reference sequence). The CDR3 consists of 12 residues. CDR3 region: CASSHSNYGYTF. CDR3 DNA sequence: TGTGCCAGCAGTCACAGTAACTATGGCTACACCTTC.

This clone was seen only a few times. The same CDR3 also results from other DNA sequences found in this sample. The chain carries TRBV4-2 and TRBJ1-3; D is ambiguous. With 0 bases removed from V and 3 bases from J, the gap between germline ends came to 6 bases. The CDR3 extends over 14 amino acids. Germline V gives CDR1 LGHNA, CDR2 YNFKEQ. The CDR3 loop reads CASSQDLNGNTIYF. DNA of the CDR3: TGTGCCAGCAGCCAAGATTTGAATGGAAACACCATATATTTT.

CDR3 DNA sequence: TGTGCTAGTGGTCCGCGCGACGTCTGGGGCAATCAGCCCCAGCATTTT. Its translation is CASGPRDVWGNQPQHF. This chain connects TRBV12-5 to TRBJ1-5; no clear D gene. Germline lookup yields CDR1 LGHNT and CDR2 FRNRAP. The CDR3 length is 16 residues. The V end was cut by 5 bases, the J end by 2 bases, with 16 bases between.

The chain combines TRBV6-1 with TRBJ2-5; D gene ambiguous. CDR1 MNHNS and CDR2 SASEGT come from the germline V gene. Trimming pared 5 bases from V and 4 bases from J, leaving 2 bases between. This CDR3 spans 10 amino acids. DNA for the CDR3: TGTGCCAGCAGTAGAGAGACCCAGTACTTC. Translating gives CASSRETQYF.

The rearrangement links TRBV18 to TRBJ2-7, with 7 bases lining up with TRBD2. CDR3 size: 17 residues. V was pared by 0 bases and J by 2 bases, with 10 bases of the junction left unmatched. From germline, CDR1 is KGHSH and CDR2 LQKENI. CDR3 sequence: CASSPPNLFREAYEQYF. CDR3 bases: TGTGCCAGCTCACCACCGAACTTATTCCGGGAGGCCTACGAGCAGTACTTC.

As to this clone: The same CDR3 also results from other DNA sequences found in this sample. The J gene is TRBJ1-4, the V gene TRBV30; D gene unclear. Germline-derived CDR1 and CDR2 are GTSNPN and SVGIG (reference sequence). The CDR3 totals 11 residues. V was clipped by 0 bases and J by 8 bases, with 4 bases between them. The CDR3 DNA is TGTGCCTGGAGTGTAAGGGAAAAACTGTTTTTT. Residues: CAWSVREKLFF.

This sequence joins TRBV18 and TRBJ2-2, with D perhaps matching TRBD2 (5 bases). Germline V gene sequence: CDR1 KGHSH, CDR2 LQKENI. Trimming cost V 2 bases and J 4 bases, with 5 bases left between them. The CDR3 spans 13 residues. The CDR3 DNA sequence: TGTGCCAGCTCACCAGGAGGCACCGGGGAGCTGTTTTTT. Translating it yields CASSPGGTGELFF.

This clone was seen a single time. The rearrangement links TRBV27 to TRBJ2-7; no clear D gene. The CDR3 extends over 16 amino acids. The ends were cut back, 6 bases at V and 2 bases at J, with 20 bases in the middle. The germline gives CDR1 MNHEY, CDR2 SMNVEV (reference sequence). The CDR3 bases are TGTGCCAGCAGCCTAAGGCCCCCGGGCCTAACCTACGAGCAGTACTTC. It yields the protein CASSLRPPGLTYEQYF.

Remarks on this clone: This same CDR3 is encoded by further DNA sequences in the sample. This chain connects TRBV28 to TRBJ2-5, with 12 bases that match TRBD2. The CDR3 is 15 amino acids. Germline CDR1 and CDR2: MDHEN and SYDVKM. Losses at the gene ends were 5 bases for V and 4 bases for J; bases not matched to a gene: 5. The DNA for the CDR3 is TGTGCCAGCAGTCCGAGACTAGCGGGAGCAGAGACCCAGTACTTC. Translated: CASSPRLAGAETQYF.

The CDR3: CASASGATNNEQFF. DNA of the CDR3: TGTGCCAGCGCTAGCGGGGCTACTAACAATGAGCAGTTCTTC. This chain links TRBV19 with TRBJ2-1, with 9 bases that match TRBD2. Per germline, CDR1 LNHDA and CDR2 SQIVND (reference sequence). The CDR3 is made up of 14 amino acids. V dropped 9 bases and J dropped 5; count of bases not matched to a gene: 8.

This chain links TRBV28 with TRBJ2-2; possibly TRBD1 or TRBD2 for D (5 bases each). CDR3 length: 14 residues. Germline V gene lookup returns CDR1 MDHEN and CDR2 SYDVKM. V lost 5 bases and J lost 2, with 9 bases in between. The CDR3 nucleotides are TGTGCCAGCAGTAGAGGGGTCAACACCGGGGAGCTGTTTTTT. Encoded protein: CASSRGVNTGELFF.